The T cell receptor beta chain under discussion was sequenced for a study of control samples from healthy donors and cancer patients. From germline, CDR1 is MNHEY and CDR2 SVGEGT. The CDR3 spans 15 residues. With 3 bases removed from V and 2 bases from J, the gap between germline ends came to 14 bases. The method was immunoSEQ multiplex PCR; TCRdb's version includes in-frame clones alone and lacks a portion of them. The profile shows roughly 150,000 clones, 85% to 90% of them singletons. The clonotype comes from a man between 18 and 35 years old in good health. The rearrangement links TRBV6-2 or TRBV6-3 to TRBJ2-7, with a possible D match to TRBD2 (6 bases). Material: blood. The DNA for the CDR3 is TGTGCCAGCAGTTATTGGCGGGGCGGTACCTACGAGCAGTACTTC. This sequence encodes CASSYWRGGTYEQYF.